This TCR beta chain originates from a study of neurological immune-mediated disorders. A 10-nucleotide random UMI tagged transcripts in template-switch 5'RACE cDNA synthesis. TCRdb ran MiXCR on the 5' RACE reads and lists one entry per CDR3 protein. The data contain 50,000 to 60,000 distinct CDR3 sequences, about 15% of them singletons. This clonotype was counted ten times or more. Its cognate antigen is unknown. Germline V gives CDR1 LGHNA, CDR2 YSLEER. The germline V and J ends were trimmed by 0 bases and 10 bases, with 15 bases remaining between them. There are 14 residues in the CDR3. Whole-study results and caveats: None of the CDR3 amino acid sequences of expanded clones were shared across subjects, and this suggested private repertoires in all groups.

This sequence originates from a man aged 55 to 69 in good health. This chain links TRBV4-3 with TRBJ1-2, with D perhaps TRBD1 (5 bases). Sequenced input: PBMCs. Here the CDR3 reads CASSQDTGDEDYTF. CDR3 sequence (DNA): TGCGCCAGCAGCCAAGATACGGGGGACGAAGACTACACCTTC.